What follows are 7 T cell receptor beta chains derived from one specimen sequenced in a study of the immune and genomic landscape of osteosarcoma (dated by TCRdb to 2018 to 2020). Libraries were prepared through the immunoSEQ multiplex PCR assay. TCRdb took this table from immuneACCESS and kept in-frame rearrangements with V and J called. Such tables lack part of the clones; where checked against another copy, unresolved V genes explain under half of the gap, and the rest is unexplained. This sample is represented by roughly 1,500 clones; approximately 70% of them were singletons. The leading ten clones occupy around 19% of the sample. Input material: primary tumor tissue from the T10 vertebra. This sample's cell subset or site label indicates: resected primary osteosarcoma tumor. The receptors come from a man aged 18 to 29 with osteosarcoma. The age is the age at diagnosis.

The chain has TRBV2 and TRBJ1-1; no firm D call. The germline V gene has CDR1 SNHLY and CDR2 FYNNEI. V lost 7 bases, J lost 4 bases, and 19 bases lay in between. The CDR3 runs to 15 residues. CDR3 sequence: CASIIPGETSTEAFF. The CDR3 bases are TGTGCCAGCATTATTCCCGGTGAGACGAGCACTGAAGCTTTCTTT.

This sequence joins TRBV5-4 and TRBJ2-5; possibly TRBD2 for D (6 bases). Looked up from germline, CDR1 is SGHNT and CDR2 is YYREEE (reference sequence). V was shortened by 4 bases and J by 2 bases, with 12 bases between the two germline ends. The length of the CDR3 is 14 residues. CDR3: CASSGRDSQETQYF. CDR3 DNA sequence: TGTGCCAGCAGCGGCCGGGACTCACAAGAGACCCAGTACTTC.

This clone was picked up a small number of times. V usage is TRBV28 and J usage is TRBJ1-2, with D possibly matching TRBD1 (6 bases). The ends were cut back, 8 bases at V and 8 bases at J, with 27 bases in the middle. Per the germline V gene, CDR1 is MDHEN and CDR2 is SYDVKM. CDR3 length: 16 residues. Here the CDR3 reads CASLRGGAPSEEGYTF. The CDR3 DNA reads TGTGCCAGCCTTAGGGGGGGAGCTCCCTCTGAAGAAGGCTACACCTTC.

This clone was seen a few times. The rearrangement uses TRBV11-2 and TRBJ1-3; D is undetermined. Germline CDR1 reads SGHAT; CDR2 reads FQNNGV. CDR3 length equals 15 residues. V dropped 0 bases and J dropped 1 base, with 7 bases sitting between them. As DNA, the CDR3 is TGTGCCAGCAGCTTAGATCCGTGGTCTGGAAACACCATATATTTT. It translates to CASSLDPWSGNTIYF.

This clone was recorded only once. The V gene is TRBV7-6, the J gene TRBJ2-1, with D maybe TRBD1 (7 bases). The germline V gene encodes CDR1 SGHVS and CDR2 FNYEAQ. CDR3 length equals 12 residues. Trimming left V 5 bases short and J 10 bases short, with 12 bases between. Written as DNA, the CDR3 is TGTGCCAGCAGCCAACAGGGGAGGGAGCAGTTCTTC. It translates to CASSQQGREQFF.

The V gene is TRBV7-9, the J gene TRBJ1-4; the match to TRBD1 covers 9 bases. V gave up 5 bases and J gave up 8 bases; unmatched junction bases: 12. CDR1 SEHNR and CDR2 FQNEAQ come from the germline V gene (reference sequence). The CDR3 runs to 16 residues. The CDR3 nucleotides read TGTGCCAGCAGCCCCGCGGAGGGACAGGGTTGGGAAAAACTGTTTTTT. This translates into CASSPAEGQGWEKLFF.

J is TRBJ2-7 and V is TRBV5-6; D may be TRBD1 (5 bases). V was cut by 4 bases and J by 2 bases, with 16 bases left in between. Germline values: CDR1 SGHDT, CDR2 YYEEEE. The CDR3 covers 15 residues. CDR3 DNA sequence: TGTGCCAGCAGCAAGGGCCCTGGGGCCCCCTACGAGCAGTACTTC. It translates to CASSKGPGAPYEQYF.